The present entry profiles one TCR beta chain with its context. This CDR3 is 15 amino acids long. Germline V gene data show CDR1 as SGHAT and CDR2 as FQNNGV. Trimming left V 3 bases short and J 2 bases short, with 14 bases between. This table comes from immunoSEQ multiplex PCR, and its TCRdb copy is limited to in-frame clones, with some not included. This table holds more than 90,000 clones, about 94% found once. The sample belongs to a study of siplizumab effects on memory and regulatory T cells. The TCR comes from a human donor in good health. Sequenced: non-Treg CD4+ T cells sorted from blood. The chain links TRBV11-2 to TRBJ2-7, with D hard to call. CDR3 in amino acids: CASSFKPFETYEQYF. In DNA form, the CDR3 reads TGTGCCAGCAGCTTCAAACCATTTGAGACCTACGAGCAGTACTTC.